The rows below give T cell receptor beta chains drawn from one sample of a study of cytotoxic CD8 clonotypes in ibrutinib-treated CLL. Assay: immunoSEQ multiplex PCR; the TCRdb copy retains only in-frame clones and omits some. In the table there are about 140,000 clones, 91% of which are singletons. Sequenced here: PBMCs, sampled after 12 months of ibrutinib treatment. These receptors all come from a human donor with chronic lymphocytic leukemia. CDR3s include the opening cysteine and the closing phenylalanine or tryptophan. D genes are given only for firm matches. Clone size is given for some rows only: seen once, a few or many times, or a class if the clone is expanded.

CDR3 protein | CDR3 DNA | D gene | J gene | clone size | V gene
CASSQSRTSGSSRRGNIQYF | TGCGCCAGCAGTCAATCGAGGACTAGCGGGAGTTCCCGAAGGGGGAACATTCAGTACTTC | TRBD2 | TRBJ2-4 | . | TRBV23-1
CASSASTTGELFF | TGTGCCAGCAGCGCGTCAACCACCGGGGAGCTGTTTTTT | . | TRBJ2-2 | . | TRBV11-3
CASSGLVGSTDTQYF | TGTGCCAGCAGTGGACTAGTGGGGAGCACAGATACGCAGTATTTT | TRBD2 | TRBJ2-3 | once | TRBV6-5
CASRADSWGEQYF | TGTGCCAGCAGAGCCGACTCCTGGGGCGAGCAGTACTTC | . | TRBJ2-7 | once | TRBV2
CASGLIDTGELFF | TGTGCTAGTGGTTTAATAGACACCGGGGAGCTGTTTTTT | . | TRBJ2-2 | . | TRBV12-5
CASSLRGISYEQYF | TGTGCCAGCAGTTTACGTGGTATCTCCTACGAGCAGTACTTC | . | TRBJ2-7 | few | TRBV27
CASSQSTAVSSYNEQFF | TGCGCCAGCAGCCAAAGTACCGCGGTAAGCTCCTACAATGAGCAGTTCTTC | . | TRBJ2-1 | . | TRBV4-1
CASSLPGQGFGYTF | TGCGCCAGCAGCTTGCCCGGACAGGGATTTGGCTACACCTTC | TRBD1 | TRBJ1-2 | . | TRBV5-1
CASRPTGGGNQPQHF | TGTGCCAGCAGACCGACAGGGGGAGGCAATCAGCCCCAGCATTTT | TRBD1 | TRBJ1-5 | once | TRBV6-1
CSRGDPGGEQFF | TGCAGCCGTGGGGACCCCGGGGGGGAGCAGTTCTTC | TRBD2 | TRBJ2-1 | once | TRBV29-1
CASSQEDRVDKQYF | TGTGCCAGCAGTCAAGAGGACAGGGTGGACAAGCAGTACTTC | TRBD1 | TRBJ2-7 | . | TRBV28
CASSVGRGGEKLFF | TGTGCCAGCAGCGTGGGTCGAGGGGGTGAAAAACTGTTTTTT | . | TRBJ1-4 | . | TRBV9
CASSLRTGSGQPQHF | TGTGCCAGTAGTTTAAGGACAGGGTCAGGGCAGCCCCAGCATTTT | TRBD1 | TRBJ1-5 | . | TRBV19
CASSPTNYNEQFF | TGTGCCAGCTCACCTACGAATTACAATGAGCAGTTCTTC | . | TRBJ2-1 | . | TRBV18
CASSPGTSPPETQYF | TGCGCCAGCAGCCCCGGGACTAGCCCTCCTGAGACCCAGTACTTC | TRBD2 | TRBJ2-5 | . | TRBV5-1
CASSNTDTQYF | TGTGCCAGCAGTAACACAGATACGCAGTATTTT | . | TRBJ2-3 | . | TRBV27
CASSLLQGNTIYF | TGTGCCAGCAGCCTCTTGCAGGGAAACACCATATATTTT | . | TRBJ1-3 | . | TRBV28